This passage covers 11 T cell receptor beta chains from one sample sequenced in a study of blood T cell repertoires in COVID-19. Measured with immunoSEQ multiplex PCR; TCRdb has only the in-frame clones, and not every one. The data hold about 100,000 clones, with about 80% observed a single time. The material sequenced was peripheral blood. The origin of the receptors is a man between 65 and 85 years old with active or convalescent COVID-19.

The chain carries TRBV24-1 and TRBJ1-1; TRBD1 matches 7 bases. This CDR3 region has 14 residues. Trimming removed 9 bases from V and 3 bases from J; junction bases left unmatched: 9. Germline CDR1 KGHDR, CDR2 SFDVKD. Here the CDR3 reads CATSAGGQYTEAFF. CDR3 coding DNA: TGTGCCACCTCTGCAGGGGGTCAGTACACTGAAGCTTTCTTT.

The genes are TRBV3-1 (or the pseudogene TRBV3-2) and TRBJ2-1; 9 positions match TRBD1. Germline loops: CDR1 LGHDT, CDR2 YNNKEL (reference sequence). The CDR3 sequence is 15 residues long. With V trimmed by 7 bases and J by 2 bases, 6 bases remained unmatched. The CDR3: CASNRDRGTYNEQFF. The CDR3 DNA is TGTGCCAGCAACCGTGACAGGGGGACCTACAATGAGCAGTTCTTC.

This sequence joins TRBV24-1 and TRBJ1-5, with D possibly TRBD1 on 6 matching bases. CDR3 size: 12 residues. V lost 3 bases and J 9 bases, leaving 8 bases between the germline ends. The V gene's germline CDR1 is KGHDR and CDR2 SFDVKD. The CDR3 region has the DNA TGTGCCACCAGTGATCAGGGGACGCCCCAGCATTTT. It yields the protein CATSDQGTPQHF.

The chain recombines TRBV7-2 with TRBJ2-3; no definite D call. The germline CDR1 and CDR2 sequences are SGHTA and FQGNSA. Between the trimmed V and J ends, which lost 5 bases and 5 bases, there was a span of 8 bases. The CDR3 length is 12 residues. The CDR3 loop reads CASSPSVDTQYF. As DNA, the CDR3 is TGTGCCAGCAGCCCTTCGGTAGATACGCAGTATTTT.

V gene TRBV6-1 combines with J gene TRBJ2-3; 7 nucleotides align to TRBD2. Trimming at V came to 2 bases and at J to 3 bases, leaving 8 bases not matched to a gene. Per the germline V gene, CDR1 is MNHNS and CDR2 is SASEGT. The CDR3 is made up of 16 amino acids. CDR3 in DNA: TGTGCCAGCAGTGAATTCTCTGCGGGAGAAACAGATACGCAGTATTTT. It codes for CASSEFSAGETDTQYF.

This chain connects TRBV5-1 to TRBJ2-1; TRBD2 matches at 13 bases. CDR3 length: 16 amino acids. Germline V lookup: CDR1 SGHRS, CDR2 YFSETQ. Unmatched junction bases numbered 7, after V lost 0 bases and J lost 10 bases. CDR3: CASSLGGTSGVDEQFF. The CDR3 DNA follows: TGCGCCAGCAGCTTGGGAGGGACTAGCGGGGTTGACGAGCAGTTCTTC. The full variable domain, with the rest looked up from reference TRBV5-1 and TRBJ2-1, is KAGVTQTPRYLIKTRGQQVTLSCSPISGHRSVSWYQQTPGQGLQFLFEYFSETQRNKGNFPGRFSGRQFSNSRSEMNVSTLELGDSALYLCASSLGGTSGVDEQFFGPGTRLTVL.

The chain employs TRBV19 and TRBJ2-7, with a possible D match to TRBD1 (6 bases). The CDR3 loop spans 13 amino acids. Germline CDR1 reads LNHDA; CDR2 reads SQIVND (reference sequence). Deletions cut 5 bases from V and 3 bases from J, with 11 bases between. In nucleotides, the CDR3 is TGTGCCAGTAGTTCAGGACAGTTCTACGAGCAGTACTTC. This encodes CASSSGQFYEQYF. The variable domain in full, completed from reference TRBV19 and TRBJ2-7, reads DGGITQSPKYLFRKEGQNVTLSCEQNLNHDAMYWYRQDPGQGLRLIYYSQIVNDFQKGDIAEGYSVSREKKESFPLTVTSAQKNPTAFYLCASSSGQFYEQYFGPGTRLTVT.

This chain connects TRBV6-5 to TRBJ1-1, with D perhaps TRBD1 (6 bases). V was pared by 5 bases and J by 1 base, with 14 bases between. Germline V CDR1 and CDR2: MNHEY, SVGAGI. The CDR3 has 15 amino acids. The CDR3 DNA is TGTGCCAGCAGTACTCGGACAGCTTCGAACACTGAAGCTTTCTTT. As protein: CASSTRTASNTEAFF.

CDR3 loop: CASSQDLRGAGSEQYF. CDR3 nucleotides: TGTGCCAGCAGCCAAGATCTACGGGGGGCGGGGAGCGAGCAGTACTTC. This chain uses TRBV14 with TRBJ2-7, with D possibly TRBD2 on 7 matching bases. CDR3 size: 16 residues. CDR1 SGHDN and CDR2 FVKESK come from the germline V gene. With 0 bases removed from V and 6 bases from J, the gap between germline ends came to 18 bases.

This sequence joins TRBV3-1 (or the pseudogene TRBV3-2) and TRBJ2-6; 9 nucleotides agree with TRBD1. Germline V gene data show CDR1 as LGHDT and CDR2 as YNNKEL (reference sequence). Trimming at V came to 4 bases and at J to 0 bases, leaving 4 bases not matched to a gene. This CDR3 region has 17 residues. CDR3 region: CASSLGQGSSGANVLTF. The CDR3 region has the DNA TGTGCCAGCAGCCTAGGACAGGGGAGCTCTGGGGCCAACGTCCTGACTTTC.

This chain joins TRBV4-1 and TRBJ2-1, with a possible D match to TRBD2 (6 bases). The length of the CDR3 is 15 residues. V lost 2 bases and J 4 bases, leaving 12 bases between the germline ends. The V gene's germline CDR1 is MGHRA and CDR2 YSYEKL. The CDR3 loop is CASSQLPGVYNEQFF. The CDR3 DNA reads as TGCGCCAGCAGCCAACTACCGGGGGTGTACAATGAGCAGTTCTTC.